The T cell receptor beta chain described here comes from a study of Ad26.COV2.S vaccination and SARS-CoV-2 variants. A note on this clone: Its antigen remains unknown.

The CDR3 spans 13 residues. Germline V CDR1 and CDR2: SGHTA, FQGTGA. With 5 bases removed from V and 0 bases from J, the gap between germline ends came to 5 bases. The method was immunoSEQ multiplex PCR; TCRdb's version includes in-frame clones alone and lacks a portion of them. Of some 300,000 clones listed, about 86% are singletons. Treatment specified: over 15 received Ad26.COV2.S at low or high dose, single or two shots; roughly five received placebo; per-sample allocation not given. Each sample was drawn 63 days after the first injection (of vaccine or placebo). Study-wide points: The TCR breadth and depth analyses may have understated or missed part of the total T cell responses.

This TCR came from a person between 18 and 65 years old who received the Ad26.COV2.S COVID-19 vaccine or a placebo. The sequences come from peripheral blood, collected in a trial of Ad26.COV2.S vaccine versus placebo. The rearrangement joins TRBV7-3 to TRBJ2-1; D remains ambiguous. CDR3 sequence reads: CASSMNSYNEQFF. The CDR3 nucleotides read TGTGCCAGCAGCATGAACTCCTACAATGAGCAGTTCTTC.